The 18 T cell receptor beta chains below were found in one sample sequenced in a study of shared clonotypes between healthy human individuals (dated by TCRdb to 2018 to 2020). Library preparation was by the immunoSEQ multiplex PCR assay. TCRdb obtained this table from immuneACCESS and retained in-frame rearrangements with V and J assigned. These tables miss some clones; where compared with another copy, unresolved V genes account for less than half of the shortfall, and the remainder is unexplained. The sample table lists around 2,000,000 clones, about 94% of them with a count of one. Of the sample, roughly 1% is held by the ten largest clones. CD8 naive samples were obtained by positive selection for CCR7 among CD45RO-negative cells, yielding a CD45RA+CCR7+ population from which TemRA cells were excluded. The specimen sequenced was naive CD8+ T cells sorted from blood. The intended sense of this specimen's cell subset or site label: CD45RA+CCR7+. The receptors were gathered from a young man in good health.

About this clone itself: The same CDR3 arises from other DNA sequences in this sample as well. The rearrangement links TRBV4-2 to TRBJ2-7; D may be TRBD1 or TRBD2 (5 bases each). This CDR3 comprises 14 residues. Germline CDR1 LGHNA, CDR2 YNFKEQ. The V and J ends lost 0 bases and 2 bases respectively, with 8 bases between them. CDR3 residues: CASSQDRGAYEQYF. CDR3 nucleotide sequence: TGTGCCAGCAGCCAAGATAGAGGGGCCTACGAGCAGTACTTC.

The genes are TRBV6-1 and TRBJ2-2; TRBD2 matches 7 bases. The ends lost 4 bases at V and 5 bases at J; junction bases unmatched: 7. The CDR3 length is 15 residues. Looked up from germline, CDR1 is MNHNS and CDR2 is SASEGT. This chain's CDR3 is CASSVRLAATGELFF. In DNA form, the CDR3 reads TGTGCCAGCAGTGTTCGGCTAGCGGCTACCGGGGAGCTGTTTTTT.

The chain joins TRBV10-3 to TRBJ2-3; D not resolved. With 2 bases removed from V and 0 bases from J, the gap between germline ends came to 9 bases. The length of the CDR3 is 15 residues. Germline assignment: CDR1 ENHRY and CDR2 SYGVKD. As DNA, the CDR3 is TGTGCCATCAGTGAGGAAGCCGATAGCACAGATACGCAGTATTTT. Translated: CAISEEADSTDTQYF.

To note about this clone: Other nucleotide sequences from this sample produce the same CDR3. The J gene is TRBJ2-3, the V gene TRBV7-9; perhaps TRBD1 as D (7 bases). V was clipped by 0 bases and J by 4 bases, with 11 bases between them. In germline, CDR1 is SEHNR, CDR2 FQNEAQ (reference sequence). The CDR3 runs 15 residues. CDR3 sequence (DNA): TGTGCCAGCAGCTTAGCGCAGGGGGGTCCAGATACGCAGTATTTT. This gives the protein CASSLAQGGPDTQYF.

This clone has just one count. The rearrangement joins TRBV7-8 to TRBJ1-4; possible D gene TRBD1, 5 bases. Germline V gives CDR1 SGHVS, CDR2 FQNEAQ. The CDR3 length is 16 residues. V shed 4 bases and J shed 2 bases, with 14 bases lying between them. The CDR3 reads CASSWGLLGTNEKLFF. The DNA of the CDR3 is TGTGCCAGCAGCTGGGGCCTCCTCGGGACTAATGAAAAACTGTTTTTT.

CDR3 sequence (DNA): TGTGCCAGCAGTGATCGCCTGAAGCCGGGTGCGAACCACGAGCAGTACTTC. Translation: CASSDRLKPGANHEQYF. The chain has TRBV2 and TRBJ2-7; D is uncertain. V lost 3 bases and J 5 bases, leaving 23 bases between the germline ends. The V gene's germline CDR1 is SNHLY and CDR2 FYNNEI. The CDR3 contains 17 residues.

This clone is a singleton in its sample. This chain links TRBV27 with TRBJ1-1; 8 nucleotides align to TRBD1. Germline V CDR1 and CDR2: MNHEY, SMNVEV (reference sequence). CDR3 length equals 13 residues. J lost 11 bases, V lost 3 bases, and 8 bases had no gene match. CDR3: CASSFTGGAYAFF. CDR3 DNA: TGTGCCAGCAGTTTTACAGGGGGGGCTTACGCTTTCTTT.

This chain connects TRBV6-1 to TRBJ2-5; tentative D call: TRBD2 (6 bases). There are 17 residues in the CDR3. The V and J ends lost 3 bases and 1 base respectively, with 18 bases between them. Germline V lookup: CDR1 MNHNS, CDR2 SASEGT. CDR3 loop: CASSEYDSGEPQETQYF. The CDR3 bases are TGTGCCAGCAGTGAGTATGATAGCGGAGAACCCCAAGAGACCCAGTACTTC.

J is TRBJ1-1 and V is TRBV10-3, with 8 bases matching TRBD1. The V gene end was trimmed by 7 bases and the J gene end by 0 bases; junction bases not matched to a gene: 4. This CDR3 region has 14 residues. Germline-derived CDR1 and CDR2 are ENHRY and SYGVKD. CDR3 coding DNA: TGTGCCATCAATGCGGGACAGGTGAACACTGAAGCTTTCTTT. Its protein product is CAINAGQVNTEAFF.

V gene TRBV7-6 combines with J gene TRBJ2-7; D is perhaps TRBD2 (6 bases). This CDR3 comprises 16 residues. The V end was cut by 4 bases, the J end by 6 bases, with 22 bases between. Germline V gives CDR1 SGHVS, CDR2 FNYEAQ. The CDR3 nucleotides read TGTGCCAGCAGCTACGCGGATCCGGGACTGCCGGGCGAGCAGTACTTC. It specifies CASSYADPGLPGEQYF.

The V call is TRBV6-5, the J call TRBJ2-7; tentative D call: TRBD2 (5 bases). V was clipped by 2 bases and J by 5 bases, with 16 bases between them. The length of the CDR3 is 15 residues. Germline assignment: CDR1 MNHEY and CDR2 SVGAGI. The CDR3 region has the DNA TGTGCCAGCAGTTACAATCCGGGAATCCAGCACGAGCAGTACTTC. The encoded protein is CASSYNPGIQHEQYF.

The chain recombines TRBV6-6 with TRBJ2-3, with D maybe TRBD2 (5 bases). This CDR3 contains 14 residues. The ends were cut back, 5 bases at V and 0 bases at J, with 9 bases in the middle. Looked up from germline, CDR1 is MNHNY and CDR2 is SVGAGI (reference sequence). The DNA of the CDR3 is TGTGCCAGCAGTGAGGGCGGCAGCACAGATACGCAGTATTTT. Its translation: CASSEGGSTDTQYF.

The chain employs TRBV13 and TRBJ2-1; D is perhaps TRBD2 (5 bases). V lost 0 bases, J lost 8 bases, and 11 bases lay in between. This CDR3 is built from 14 residues. Germline CDR1 and CDR2: PRHDT and FYEKMQ (reference sequence). CDR3 DNA: TGTGCCAGCAGCTTAGGCCGGCGGGTGGATGAGCAGTTCTTC. Its translation is CASSLGRRVDEQFF.

This sequence joins TRBV10-3 and TRBJ1-5; TRBD1 might be the D (6 bases). Germline V gene sequence: CDR1 ENHRY, CDR2 SYGVKD. V shed 7 bases and J shed 10 bases, with 23 bases lying between them. The CDR3 is made up of 15 amino acids. This CDR3 reads CAITPRTDAIKPQHF. For the CDR3, the DNA is TGTGCCATCACTCCTAGGACAGACGCCATCAAACCCCAGCATTTT.

The chain combines TRBV5-6 with TRBJ1-4; maybe TRBD1 (6 bases). V lost 4 bases, J lost 3 bases, and 10 bases lay in between. The CDR3 has 14 residues. Germline-derived CDR1 and CDR2 are SGHDT and YYEEEE. The CDR3 DNA sequence: TGTGCCAGCAGCCCGGGACACTCTAATGAAAAACTGTTTTTT. Its protein product is CASSPGHSNEKLFF.

V usage is TRBV5-8 and J usage is TRBJ2-1, with 7 bases that match TRBD2. Per the germline V gene, CDR1 is SGHTS and CDR2 is YDEGEE. CDR3 length equals 14 residues. The V gene end was trimmed by 4 bases and the J gene end by 8 bases; junction bases not matched to a gene: 9. The CDR3 sequence is CASSPVITSDEQFF. Written as DNA, the CDR3 is TGTGCCAGCAGCCCGGTAATAACTAGCGATGAGCAGTTCTTC.

The chain combines TRBV6-5 with TRBJ2-5; possibly TRBD2 for D (6 bases). The CDR3 totals 16 residues. CDR1 and CDR2 (germline): MNHEY, SVGAGI. Trimming removed 1 base from V and 5 bases from J, with 17 bases in between. The CDR3 DNA sequence: TGTGCCAGCAGTTACTTTTCGAGTGGGAGGCCGGAGACCCAGTACTTC. Translation: CASSYFSSGRPETQYF.

This sequence joins TRBV7-9 and TRBJ1-1, with D perhaps TRBD1 (6 bases). Germline-derived CDR1 and CDR2 are SEHNR and FQNEAQ (reference sequence). V lost 5 bases to trimming and J lost 1 base, with 11 bases between them. CDR3 length: 14 residues. CDR3 sequence reads: CASSTRDTNTEAFF. CDR3 nucleotides: TGTGCCAGCAGCACGCGGGACACGAACACTGAAGCTTTCTTT.